Below are 26 T cell receptor beta chains sequenced from a single sample in a study of blood T cell dynamics during melanoma immunotherapy. The repertoire was sequenced with immunoSEQ multiplex PCR; TCRdb's copy has only in-frame clones and lacks some. In the table there are about 16,000 clones, approximately 93% of which are singletons. Documented time point: pre-treatment baseline. This sample comprised blood, obtained from a patient treated with checkpoint blockade. Source of these receptors: a human donor with melanoma.

The V call is TRBV6-5, the J call TRBJ1-2, with 8 nucleotides matching TRBD1. After removal of 2 bases from V and 0 bases from J, the junction contained 2 bases not matched to a gene. CDR3 size: 15 residues. The germline CDR1 and CDR2 sequences are MNHEY and SVGAGI. In nucleotides, the CDR3 is TGTGCCAGCAGTTACGGACAGGGTGCTAACTATGGCTACACCTTC. Translation gives CASSYGQGANYGYTF.

The chain combines TRBV7-2 with TRBJ2-7; a weak D match, TRBD1 (6 bases). The CDR3 contains 15 residues. CDR1 SGHTA and CDR2 FQGNSA come from the germline V gene. Trimming stripped 5 bases from V and 3 bases from J, with 17 bases between. This CDR3 reads CASSPRQVTGYEQYF. CDR3 sequence (DNA): TGTGCCAGCAGCCCTAGACAGGTAACGGGCTACGAGCAGTACTTC.

The V call is TRBV28, the J call TRBJ1-3, with D hard to call. Trimming took off 7 bases at V and 3 bases at J, with 16 bases between the two ends. This CDR3 has 15 residues. Looked up from germline, CDR1 is MDHEN and CDR2 is SYDVKM. The CDR3, as DNA: TGTGCCAGCAAACGACCGTTGGGAAATGGAAACACCATATATTTT. Translation gives CASKRPLGNGNTIYF. Variable domain in full (rest from reference TRBV28 and TRBJ1-3): DVKVTQSSRYLVKRTGEKVFLECVQDMDHENMFWYRQDPGLGLRLIYFSYDVKMKEKGDIPEGYSVSREKKERFSLILESASTNQTSMYLCASKRPLGNGNTIYFGEGSWLTVV.

The chain is built from TRBV28 and TRBJ1-6; no firm D call. This CDR3 spans 17 amino acids. Trimming removed 3 bases at V and 0 bases at J, with 12 bases between. Germline loops: CDR1 MDHEN, CDR2 SYDVKM. The CDR3 reads CASSFGQEGSYNSPLHF. The CDR3 DNA is TGTGCCAGCAGTTTTGGTCAGGAAGGCTCCTATAATTCACCCCTCCACTTT.

Here the CDR3 DNA reads TGTGCCAGCAGTTACCCAGGTACAAACGAGCAGTACTTC. This encodes CASSYPGTNEQYF. The V and J genes are TRBV6-5 and TRBJ2-7; D remains unclear. Germline V lookup: CDR1 MNHEY, CDR2 SVGAGI. This CDR3 region has 13 residues. The V gene lost 2 bases and the J gene lost 5 bases, with 10 bases spanning the gap.

This chain links TRBV6-1 with TRBJ1-5; D is possibly TRBD1 (6 bases). The CDR3 has 15 amino acids. Germline V CDR1 and CDR2: MNHNS, SASEGT. V lost 4 bases, J lost 4 bases, and 14 bases lay in between. This CDR3 reads CASSAGGTGNQPQHF. The CDR3 coding sequence is TGTGCCAGCAGTGCTGGGGGAACAGGGAATCAGCCCCAGCATTTT.

The chain has TRBV4-1 and TRBJ2-7, with a tentative D call TRBD1 (6 bases). CDR1 and CDR2 from the germline V gene are MGHRA and YSYEKL. The CDR3 runs to 14 residues. Trimming removed 1 base at V and 3 bases at J, with 10 bases between. The CDR3 DNA reads as TGCGCCAGCAGCCAAGCCAGGGGCGACTACGAGCAGTACTTC. It translates to CASSQARGDYEQYF.

The gene calls are TRBV19 and TRBJ1-1; D remains ambiguous. V was clipped by 5 bases and J by 1 base, with 8 bases between them. CDR1 LNHDA and CDR2 SQIVND come from the germline V gene (reference sequence). The CDR3 has 13 amino acids. This CDR3 is CASSLVQNTEAFF. The DNA of the CDR3 is TGTGCCAGTAGTTTGGTGCAGAACACTGAAGCTTTCTTT.

Points on this clone: One junction end disagrees with the germline gene, perhaps due to a read error. The genes are TRBV5-1 and TRBJ2-5; 8 positions match TRBD1. Germline V gene lookup returns CDR1 SGHRS and CDR2 YFSETQ. The CDR3 runs 15 residues. The CDR3 spells CASTLTGAYQETQYF. Written as DNA, the CDR3 is TGCGCCAGCACCTTGACAGGGGCGTACCAAGAGACCCAGTACTTC.

Note on this clone: At one boundary the junction diverges from the germline segment, which might be a read error. The chain is built from TRBV29-1 and TRBJ2-4, with D possibly matching TRBD2 (6 bases). Germline CDR1 is SQVTM and CDR2 is ANQGSEA. The CDR3 is 11 amino acids. The CDR3 bases are TGCAGCGTTGGGAGGGGCCTTGAGCAGGACTTC. Translating it yields CSVGRGLEQDF.

The chain recombines TRBV2 with TRBJ2-7; 7 nucleotides line up with TRBD1. Germline V lookup: CDR1 SNHLY, CDR2 FYNNEI. This CDR3 has 14 residues. V gave up 7 bases and J gave up 4 bases; unmatched junction bases: 10. CDR3 sequence: CASTLEAGGYEQYF. The CDR3 DNA is TGTGCCAGCACACTAGAGGCAGGGGGTTACGAGCAGTACTTC. Full variable domain (outside the CDR3, taken from reference TRBV2 and TRBJ2-7): EPEVTQTPSHQVTQMGQEVILRCVPISNHLYFYWYRQILGQKVEFLVSFYNNEISEKSEIFDDQFSVERPDGSNFTLKIRSTKLEDSAMYFCASTLEAGGYEQYFGPGTRLTVT.

This clone was recorded once. The chain carries TRBV30 and TRBJ2-1; maybe TRBD2 (6 bases). This CDR3 comprises 14 residues. With 0 bases removed from V and 8 bases from J, the gap between germline ends came to 14 bases. In germline, CDR1 is GTSNPN, CDR2 SVGIG (reference sequence). The DNA of the CDR3 is TGTGCCTGGAGTGTGGGGGGTCCGGGAGATGAGCAGTTCTTC. This codes for CAWSVGGPGDEQFF. The variable domain in full, with the rest retrieved from reference TRBV30 and TRBJ2-1, is SQTIHQWPATLVQPVGSPLSLECTVEGTSNPNLYWYRQAAGRGLQLLFYSVGIGQISSEVPQNLSASRPQDRQFILSSKKLLLSDSGFYLCAWSVGGPGDEQFFGPGTRLTVL.

The chain has TRBV19 and TRBJ1-1; D is uncertain. Trimming pared 1 base from V and 0 bases from J, leaving 3 bases between. This CDR3 spans 13 amino acids. CDR1 is LNHDA, CDR2 SQIVND, per germline (reference sequence). For the CDR3, the DNA is TGTGCCAGTAGTATAGCCATGAACACTGAAGCTTTCTTT. Protein sequence: CASSIAMNTEAFF.

This chain uses TRBV6-6 with TRBJ2-3; 10 bases agree with TRBD1. The J segment lost 5 bases and the V segment lost 5 bases, leaving 4 bases of the junction unmatched. Per the germline V gene, CDR1 is MNHNY and CDR2 is SVGAGI (reference sequence). The length of the CDR3 is 14 residues. The CDR3 coding sequence is TGTGCCAGCAGTCTGGACAGGGGGAAAGATACGCAGTATTTT. This sequence encodes CASSLDRGKDTQYF.

The table lists this clone with a count of one. The V call is TRBV4-3, the J call TRBJ1-4; tentative D call: TRBD1 (5 bases). V lost 0 bases and J lost 7, with 15 bases in between. The length of the CDR3 is 16 residues. Germline loops: CDR1 LGHNA, CDR2 YSLEER. The CDR3 loop is CASSQETWGMGEKLFF. Written as DNA, the CDR3 is TGCGCCAGCAGCCAAGAGACTTGGGGGATGGGTGAAAAACTGTTTTTT.

This chain uses TRBV19 with TRBJ1-3, with D possibly TRBD1 on 5 matching bases. Trimming left V 5 bases short and J 0 bases short, with 14 bases between. Germline assignment: CDR1 LNHDA and CDR2 SQIVND (reference sequence). CDR3 size: 16 residues. This CDR3 reads CASSVDSPSSGNTIYF. CDR3 sequence (DNA): TGTGCCAGTAGTGTCGACAGCCCCAGCTCTGGAAACACCATATATTTT.

This clone was seen only once. The rearrangement joins TRBV7-9 to TRBJ1-2; D unclear. The CDR3 totals 12 residues. CDR1 and CDR2 from the germline V gene are SEHNR and FQNEAQ (reference sequence). V gave up 4 bases and J gave up 4 bases, with 7 bases separating them. The DNA for the CDR3 is TGTGCCAGCAGCTCCGACACCTATGGCTACACCTTC. Its protein is CASSSDTYGYTF.

This chain joins TRBV10-3 and TRBJ1-2, with unresolved D. V was shortened by 0 bases and J by 0 bases, with 11 bases between the two germline ends. The germline gives CDR1 ENHRY, CDR2 SYGVKD. The CDR3 has 16 amino acids. CDR3 protein: CAISESLGGTNYGYTF. In DNA, the CDR3 is TGTGCCATCAGTGAGTCCCTGGGCGGCACTAACTATGGCTACACCTTC.

J is TRBJ2-2 and V is TRBV2, with 7 bases identical to TRBD2. J lost 16 bases, V lost 1 base, and 3 bases had no gene match. Looked up from germline, CDR1 is SNHLY and CDR2 is FYNNEI. This CDR3 is built from 11 residues. The CDR3 here is CASSEGGGWFF. CDR3 sequence (DNA): TGTGCCAGCAGTGAAGGGGGGGGGTGGTTTTTT.

This clone has just one count. The V gene is TRBV7-9, the J gene TRBJ2-2; D may be TRBD2 (6 bases). Germline V gene data show CDR1 as SEHNR and CDR2 as FQNEAQ (reference sequence). The CDR3 totals 15 residues. The germline V and J ends were trimmed by 6 bases and 1 base, with 12 bases remaining between them. Here the CDR3 DNA reads TGTGCCAGCAGTTCGGGACTCTTGAACACCGGGGAGCTGTTTTTT. Its protein product is CASSSGLLNTGELFF.

This chain links TRBV7-2 with TRBJ2-7, with TRBD2 matching over 7 bases. The CDR3 spans 16 residues. Unmatched junction bases numbered 6, after V lost 1 base and J lost 0 bases. From germline, CDR1 is SGHTA and CDR2 FQGNSA. The CDR3 reads CASSLGGGTTSYEQYF. DNA of the CDR3: TGTGCCAGCAGCTTAGGGGGGGGTACTACCTCCTACGAGCAGTACTTC. Filled out from reference TRBV7-2 and TRBJ2-7, the complete variable domain reads GAGVSQSPSNKVTEKGKDVELRCDPISGHTALYWYRQSLGQGLEFLIYFQGNSAPDKSGLPSDRFSAERTGGSVSTLTIQRTQQEDSAVYLCASSLGGGTTSYEQYFGPGTRLTVT.

The J gene is TRBJ2-7, the V gene TRBV19; D is unresolved. With 5 bases removed from V and 7 bases from J, the gap between germline ends came to 12 bases. The CDR3 runs 12 residues. The germline V gene has CDR1 LNHDA and CDR2 SQIVND (reference sequence). The chain's CDR3 is CASSVPSGEQYF. CDR3 coding DNA: TGTGCCAGTAGTGTCCCTTCCGGTGAGCAGTACTTC.

The chain is built from TRBV5-6 and TRBJ2-3; possibly TRBD1 for D (6 bases). This CDR3 comprises 17 residues. Trimming removed 4 bases at V and 0 bases at J, with 18 bases between. Germline CDR1 is SGHDT and CDR2 is YYEEEE. Written as DNA, the CDR3 is TGTGCCAGCAGCCTAATAGCCGGACAGTCTAGCACAGATACGCAGTATTTT. Amino acids: CASSLIAGQSSTDTQYF.

J is TRBJ2-3 and V is TRBV19, with 9 bases identical to TRBD2. The CDR3 sequence is 17 residues long. Germline-derived CDR1 and CDR2 are LNHDA and SQIVND (reference sequence). Unmatched junction bases numbered 9, after V lost 5 bases and J lost 0 bases. The CDR3, as DNA: TGTGCCAGTAGTCAGACTAGCGGCTCTTTTAGCACAGATACGCAGTATTTT. This gives the protein CASSQTSGSFSTDTQYF.

This chain links TRBV5-1 with TRBJ1-6; 7 bases map to TRBD1. The J segment lost 10 bases and the V segment lost 0 bases, leaving 7 bases of the junction unmatched. The germline gives CDR1 SGHRS, CDR2 YFSETQ. This CDR3 is 15 amino acids long. The CDR3 here is CASSLGADRASPLHF. The CDR3 DNA reads as TGCGCCAGCAGCTTGGGGGCTGACAGGGCCTCACCCCTCCACTTT.

This chain joins TRBV7-9 and TRBJ1-4; TRBD1 agrees at 7 bases. Germline values: CDR1 SEHNR, CDR2 FQNEAQ (reference sequence). This CDR3 has 13 residues. V dropped 8 bases and J dropped 5; count of bases not matched to a gene: 5. This chain's CDR3 is CASSGTVNEKLFF. CDR3 coding DNA: TGTGCCAGCTCCGGGACAGTCAATGAAAAACTGTTTTTT.